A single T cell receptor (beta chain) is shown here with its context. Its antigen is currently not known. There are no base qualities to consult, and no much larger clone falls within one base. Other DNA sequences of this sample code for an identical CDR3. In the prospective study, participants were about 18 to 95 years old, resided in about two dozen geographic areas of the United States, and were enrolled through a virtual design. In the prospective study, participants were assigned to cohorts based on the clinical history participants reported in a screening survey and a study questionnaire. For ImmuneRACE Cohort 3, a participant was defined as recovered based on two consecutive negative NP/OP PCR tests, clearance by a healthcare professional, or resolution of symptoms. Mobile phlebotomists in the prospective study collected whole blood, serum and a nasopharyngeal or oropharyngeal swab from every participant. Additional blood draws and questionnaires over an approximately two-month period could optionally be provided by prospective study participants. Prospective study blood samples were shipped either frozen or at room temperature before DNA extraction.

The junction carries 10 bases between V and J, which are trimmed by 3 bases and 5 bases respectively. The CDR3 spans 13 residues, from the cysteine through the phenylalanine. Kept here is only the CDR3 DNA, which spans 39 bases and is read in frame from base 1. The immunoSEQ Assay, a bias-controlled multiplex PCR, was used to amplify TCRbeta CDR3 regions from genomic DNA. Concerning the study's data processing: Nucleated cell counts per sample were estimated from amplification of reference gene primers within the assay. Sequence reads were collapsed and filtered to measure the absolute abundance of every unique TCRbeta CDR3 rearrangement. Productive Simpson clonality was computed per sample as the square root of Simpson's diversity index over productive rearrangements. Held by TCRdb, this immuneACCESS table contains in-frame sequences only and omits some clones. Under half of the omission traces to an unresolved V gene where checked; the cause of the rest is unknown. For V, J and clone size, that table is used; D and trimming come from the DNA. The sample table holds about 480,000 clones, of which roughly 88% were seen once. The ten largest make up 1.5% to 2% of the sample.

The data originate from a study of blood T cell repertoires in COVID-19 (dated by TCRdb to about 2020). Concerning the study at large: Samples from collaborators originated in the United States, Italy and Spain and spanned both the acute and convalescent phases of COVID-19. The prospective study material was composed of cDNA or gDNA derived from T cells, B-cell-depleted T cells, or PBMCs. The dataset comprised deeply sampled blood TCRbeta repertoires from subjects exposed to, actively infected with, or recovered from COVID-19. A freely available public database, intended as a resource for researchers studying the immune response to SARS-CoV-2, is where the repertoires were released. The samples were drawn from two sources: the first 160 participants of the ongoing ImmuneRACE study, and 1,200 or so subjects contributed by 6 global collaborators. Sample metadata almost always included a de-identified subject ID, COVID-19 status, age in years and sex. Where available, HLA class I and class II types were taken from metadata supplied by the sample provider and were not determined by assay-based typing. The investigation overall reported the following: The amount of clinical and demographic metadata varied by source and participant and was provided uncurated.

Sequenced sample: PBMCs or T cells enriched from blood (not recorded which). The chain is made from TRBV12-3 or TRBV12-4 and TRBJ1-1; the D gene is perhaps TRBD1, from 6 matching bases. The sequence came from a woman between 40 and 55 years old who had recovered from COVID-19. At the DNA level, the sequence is TGTGCCAGCAGTTTGGGGGCTGGGACTGAAGCTTTCTTT. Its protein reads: CASSLGAGTEAFF.